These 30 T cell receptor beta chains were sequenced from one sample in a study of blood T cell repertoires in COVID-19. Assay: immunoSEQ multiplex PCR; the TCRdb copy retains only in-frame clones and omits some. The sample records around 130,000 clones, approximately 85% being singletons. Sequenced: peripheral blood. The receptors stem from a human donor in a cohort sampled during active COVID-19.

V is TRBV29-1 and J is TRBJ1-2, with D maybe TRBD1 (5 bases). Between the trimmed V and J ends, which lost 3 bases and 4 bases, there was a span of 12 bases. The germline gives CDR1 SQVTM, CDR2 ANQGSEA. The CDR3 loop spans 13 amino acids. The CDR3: CSVDNGGGYGYTF. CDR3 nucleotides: TGCAGCGTTGACAACGGGGGGGGCTATGGCTACACCTTC. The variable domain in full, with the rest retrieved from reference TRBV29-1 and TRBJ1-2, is SAVISQKPSRDICQRGTSLTIQCQVDSQVTMMFWYRQQPGQSLTLIATANQGSEATYESGFVIDKFPISRPNLTFSTLTVSNMSPEDSSIYLCSVDNGGGYGYTFGSGTRLTVV.

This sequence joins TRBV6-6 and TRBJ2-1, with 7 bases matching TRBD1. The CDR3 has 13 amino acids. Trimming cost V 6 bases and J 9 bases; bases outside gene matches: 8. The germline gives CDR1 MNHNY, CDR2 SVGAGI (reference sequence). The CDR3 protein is CASRQTGKAEQFF. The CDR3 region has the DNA TGTGCCAGCAGACAGACAGGGAAGGCTGAGCAGTTCTTC.

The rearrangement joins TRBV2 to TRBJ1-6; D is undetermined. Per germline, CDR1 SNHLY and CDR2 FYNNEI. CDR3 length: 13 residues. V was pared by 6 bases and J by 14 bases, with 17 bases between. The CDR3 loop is CASRGITEGALHF. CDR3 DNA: TGTGCCAGCAGGGGCATAACTGAGGGAGCCCTCCACTTT. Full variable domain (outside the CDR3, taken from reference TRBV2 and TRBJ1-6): EPEVTQTPSHQVTQMGQEVILRCVPISNHLYFYWYRQILGQKVEFLVSFYNNEISEKSEIFDDQFSVERPDGSNFTLKIRSTKLEDSAMYFCASRGITEGALHFGNGTRLTVT.

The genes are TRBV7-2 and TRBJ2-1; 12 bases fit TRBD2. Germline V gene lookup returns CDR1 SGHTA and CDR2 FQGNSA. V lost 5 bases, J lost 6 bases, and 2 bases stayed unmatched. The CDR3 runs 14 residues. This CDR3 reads CASSTSGGSNEQFF. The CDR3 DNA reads TGTGCCAGCAGCACTAGCGGGGGGAGCAATGAGCAGTTCTTC.

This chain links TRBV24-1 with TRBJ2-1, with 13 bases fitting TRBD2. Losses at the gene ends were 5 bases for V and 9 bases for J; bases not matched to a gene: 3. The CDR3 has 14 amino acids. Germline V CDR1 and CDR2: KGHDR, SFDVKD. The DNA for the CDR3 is TGTGCCACCAGTGGGACTAGCGGGAGCACTGAGCAGTTCTTC. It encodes CATSGTSGSTEQFF.

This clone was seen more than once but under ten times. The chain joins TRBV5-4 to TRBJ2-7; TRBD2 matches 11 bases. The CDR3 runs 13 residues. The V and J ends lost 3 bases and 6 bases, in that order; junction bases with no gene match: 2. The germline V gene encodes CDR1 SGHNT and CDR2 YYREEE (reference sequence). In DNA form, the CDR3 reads TGTGCCAGCAGCTCGGGACTAGCGGCCGAGCAGTACGTC. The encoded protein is CASSSGLAAEQYV.

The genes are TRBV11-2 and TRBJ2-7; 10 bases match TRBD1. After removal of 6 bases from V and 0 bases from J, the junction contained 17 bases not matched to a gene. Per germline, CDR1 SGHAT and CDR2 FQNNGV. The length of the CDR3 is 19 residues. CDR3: CASRPTPGQGWWASYEQYF. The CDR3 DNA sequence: TGTGCCAGCAGACCAACTCCGGGACAGGGGTGGTGGGCCTCCTACGAGCAGTACTTC.

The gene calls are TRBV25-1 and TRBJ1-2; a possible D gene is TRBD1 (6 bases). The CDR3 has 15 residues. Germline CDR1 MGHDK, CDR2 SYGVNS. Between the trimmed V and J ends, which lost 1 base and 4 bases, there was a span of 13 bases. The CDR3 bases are TGTGCCAGCAGTGAATTCCGCGGGGGCACCTATGGCTACACCTTC. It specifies CASSEFRGGTYGYTF.

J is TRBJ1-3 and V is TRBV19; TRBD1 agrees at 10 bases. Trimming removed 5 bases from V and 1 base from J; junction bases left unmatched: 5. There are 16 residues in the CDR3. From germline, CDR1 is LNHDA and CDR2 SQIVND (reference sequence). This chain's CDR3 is CASSSTGGASGNTIYF. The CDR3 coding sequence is TGTGCCAGTAGTTCGACAGGGGGCGCGTCTGGAAACACCATATATTTT.

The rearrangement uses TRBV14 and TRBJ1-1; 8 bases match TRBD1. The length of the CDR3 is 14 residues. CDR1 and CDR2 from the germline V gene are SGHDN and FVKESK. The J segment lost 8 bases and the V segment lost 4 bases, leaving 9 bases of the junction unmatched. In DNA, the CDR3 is TGTGCCAGCAGCCTGGACAGGGTAGTTACGGAAGCTTTCTTT. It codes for CASSLDRVVTEAFF.

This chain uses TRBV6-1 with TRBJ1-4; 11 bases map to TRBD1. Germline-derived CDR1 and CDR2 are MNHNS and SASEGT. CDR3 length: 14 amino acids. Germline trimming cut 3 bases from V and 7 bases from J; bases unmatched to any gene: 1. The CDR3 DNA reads TGTGCCAGCAGTGAGGGGACAGGGGGTGAAAAACTGTTTTTT. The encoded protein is CASSEGTGGEKLFF.

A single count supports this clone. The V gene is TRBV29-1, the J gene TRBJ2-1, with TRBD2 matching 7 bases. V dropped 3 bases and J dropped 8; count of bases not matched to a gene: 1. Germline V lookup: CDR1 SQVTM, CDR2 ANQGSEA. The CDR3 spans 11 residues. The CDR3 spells CSVDRGDEQFF. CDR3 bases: TGCAGCGTTGATCGGGGGGATGAGCAGTTCTTC.

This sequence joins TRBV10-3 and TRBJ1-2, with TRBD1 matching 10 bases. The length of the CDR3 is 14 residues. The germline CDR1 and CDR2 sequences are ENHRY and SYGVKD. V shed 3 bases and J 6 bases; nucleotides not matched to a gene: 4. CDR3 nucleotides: TGTGCCATCAGTGATTACGGACAGGGGGATGGCTACACCTTC. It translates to CAISDYGQGDGYTF.

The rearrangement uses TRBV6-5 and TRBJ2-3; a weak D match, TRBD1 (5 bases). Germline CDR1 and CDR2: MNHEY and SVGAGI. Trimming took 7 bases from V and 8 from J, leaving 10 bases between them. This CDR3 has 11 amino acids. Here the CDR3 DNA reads TGTGCCAGCACAGGGAAAAGTACGCAGTATTTT. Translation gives CASTGKSTQYF.

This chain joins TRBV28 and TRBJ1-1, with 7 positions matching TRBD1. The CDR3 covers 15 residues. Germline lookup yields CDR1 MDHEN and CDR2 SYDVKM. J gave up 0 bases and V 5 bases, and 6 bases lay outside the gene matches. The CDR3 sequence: CASSRNRGLNTEAFF. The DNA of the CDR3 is TGTGCCAGCAGTCGTAACAGGGGACTGAACACTGAAGCTTTCTTT.

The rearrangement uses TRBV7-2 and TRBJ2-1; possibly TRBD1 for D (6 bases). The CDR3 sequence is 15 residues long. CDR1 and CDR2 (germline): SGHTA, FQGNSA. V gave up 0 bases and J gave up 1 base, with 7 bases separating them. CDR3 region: CASSLAGQSYNEQFF. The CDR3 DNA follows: TGTGCCAGCAGCTTAGCCGGACAGTCCTACAATGAGCAGTTCTTC. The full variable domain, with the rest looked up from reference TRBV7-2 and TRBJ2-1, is GAGVSQSPSNKVTEKGKDVELRCDPISGHTALYWYRQSLGQGLEFLIYFQGNSAPDKSGLPSDRFSAERTGGSVSTLTIQRTQQEDSAVYLCASSLAGQSYNEQFFGPGTRLTVL.

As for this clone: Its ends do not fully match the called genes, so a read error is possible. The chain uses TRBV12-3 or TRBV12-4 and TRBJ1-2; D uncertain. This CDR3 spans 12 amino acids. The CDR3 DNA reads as TGTGCCAGCACCCCTTGGGAGCGGGAGCTATCCTTC. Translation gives CASTPWERELSF.

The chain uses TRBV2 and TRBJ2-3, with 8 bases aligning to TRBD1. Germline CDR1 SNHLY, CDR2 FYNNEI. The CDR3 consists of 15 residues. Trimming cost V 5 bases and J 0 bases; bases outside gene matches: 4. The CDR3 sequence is CASSKGQGSTDTQYF. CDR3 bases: TGTGCCAGCAGTAAAGGACAGGGCAGCACAGATACGCAGTATTTT.

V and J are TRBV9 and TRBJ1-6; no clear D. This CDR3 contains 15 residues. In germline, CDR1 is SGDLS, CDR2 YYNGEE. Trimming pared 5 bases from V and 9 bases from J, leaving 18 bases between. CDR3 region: CASRLAERESSPLHF. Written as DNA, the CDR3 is TGTGCCAGCAGACTAGCGGAGCGGGAGTCTTCACCCCTCCACTTT.

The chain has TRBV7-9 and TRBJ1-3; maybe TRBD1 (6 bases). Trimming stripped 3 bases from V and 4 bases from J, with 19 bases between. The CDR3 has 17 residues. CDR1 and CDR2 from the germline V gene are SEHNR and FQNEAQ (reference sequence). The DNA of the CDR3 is TGTGCCAGCAGCTTTACGAATAACGCGGGGGCAGGAAACACCATATATTTT. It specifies CASSFTNNAGAGNTIYF. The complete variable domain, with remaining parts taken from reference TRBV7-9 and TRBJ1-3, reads DTGVSQNPRHKITKRGQNVTFRCDPISEHNRLYWYRQTLGQGPEFLTYFQNEAQLEKSRLLSDRFSAERPKGSFSTLEIQRTEQGDSAMYLCASSFTNNAGAGNTIYFGEGSWLTVV.

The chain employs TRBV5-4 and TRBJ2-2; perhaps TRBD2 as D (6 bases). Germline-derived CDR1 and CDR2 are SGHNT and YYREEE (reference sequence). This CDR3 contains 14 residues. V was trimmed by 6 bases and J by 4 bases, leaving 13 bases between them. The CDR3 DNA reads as TGTGCCAGCAACCTCCGGGGGAGCACCGGGGAGCTGTTTTTT. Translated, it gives CASNLRGSTGELFF.

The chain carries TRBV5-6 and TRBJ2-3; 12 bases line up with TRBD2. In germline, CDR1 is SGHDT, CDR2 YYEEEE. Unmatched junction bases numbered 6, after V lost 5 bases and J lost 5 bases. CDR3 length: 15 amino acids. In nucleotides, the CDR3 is TGTGCCAGCAGGCTAGCGGGGGGGCTCAGAGATACGCAGTATTTT. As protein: CASRLAGGLRDTQYF.

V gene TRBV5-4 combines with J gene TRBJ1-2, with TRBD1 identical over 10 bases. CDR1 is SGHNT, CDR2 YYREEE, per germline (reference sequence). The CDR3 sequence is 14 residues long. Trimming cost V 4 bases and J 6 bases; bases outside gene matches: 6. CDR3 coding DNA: TGTGCCAGCAGCAGTGACAGGGGGCGACATGGCTACACCTTC. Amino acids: CASSSDRGRHGYTF.

The CDR3 nucleotides read TGTGCCAGTGGGACATTCAACACAGATACGCAGTATTTT. Translating it yields CASGTFNTDTQYF. The V gene is TRBV19, the J gene TRBJ2-3, with TRBD1 as a possible D gene (6 bases). V lost 8 bases and J 2 bases, leaving 11 bases between the germline ends. Germline V gene data show CDR1 as LNHDA and CDR2 as SQIVND (reference sequence). This CDR3 spans 13 amino acids. The full variable domain, with the rest looked up from reference TRBV19 and TRBJ2-3, is DGGITQSPKYLFRKEGQNVTLSCEQNLNHDAMYWYRQDPGQGLRLIYYSQIVNDFQKGDIAEGYSVSREKKESFPLTVTSAQKNPTAFYLCASGTFNTDTQYFGPGTRLTVL.

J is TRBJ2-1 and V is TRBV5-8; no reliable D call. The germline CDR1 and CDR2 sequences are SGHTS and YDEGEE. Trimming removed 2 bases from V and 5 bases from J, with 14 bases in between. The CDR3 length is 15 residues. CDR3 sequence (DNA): TGTGCCAGCAGCTTCATTCGAGGCCGGAACAATGAGCAGTTCTTC. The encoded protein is CASSFIRGRNNEQFF.

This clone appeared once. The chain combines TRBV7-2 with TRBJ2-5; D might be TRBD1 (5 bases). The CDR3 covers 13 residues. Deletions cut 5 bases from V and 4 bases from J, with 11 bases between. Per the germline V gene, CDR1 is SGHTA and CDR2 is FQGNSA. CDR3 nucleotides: TGTGCCAGCAGCGTAGTAGGGGTAGAGACCCAGTACTTC. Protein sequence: CASSVVGVETQYF.

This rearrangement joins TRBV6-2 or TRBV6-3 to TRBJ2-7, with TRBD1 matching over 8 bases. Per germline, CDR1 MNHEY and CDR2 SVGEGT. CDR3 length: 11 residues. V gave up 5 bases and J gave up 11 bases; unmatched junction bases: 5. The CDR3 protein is CASSQLQGEYF. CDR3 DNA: TGTGCCAGCAGTCAATTACAGGGGGAGTACTTC.

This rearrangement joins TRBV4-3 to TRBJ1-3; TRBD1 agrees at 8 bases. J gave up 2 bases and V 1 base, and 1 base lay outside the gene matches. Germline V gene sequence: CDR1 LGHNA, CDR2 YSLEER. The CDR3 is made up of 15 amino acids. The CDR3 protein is CASSQGTGTGNTIYF. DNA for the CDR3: TGCGCCAGCAGCCAAGGGACAGGGACTGGAAACACCATATATTTT.

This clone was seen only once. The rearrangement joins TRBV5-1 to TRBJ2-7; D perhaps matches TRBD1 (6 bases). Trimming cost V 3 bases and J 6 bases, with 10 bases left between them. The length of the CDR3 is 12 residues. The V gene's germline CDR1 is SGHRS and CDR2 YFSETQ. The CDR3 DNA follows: TGCGCCAGCAGCTCAACAGGGCGCGAGCAGTACTTC. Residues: CASSSTGREQYF.

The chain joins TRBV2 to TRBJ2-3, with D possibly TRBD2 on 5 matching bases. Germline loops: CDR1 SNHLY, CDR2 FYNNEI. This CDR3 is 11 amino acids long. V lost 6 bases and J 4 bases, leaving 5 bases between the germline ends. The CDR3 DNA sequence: TGTGCCAGCAGGGAGGCAGATACGCAGTATTTT. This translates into CASREADTQYF.